The 28 T cell receptor beta chains listed next were all sequenced from one sample in a study of T cells in Graves' hyperthyroidism and ophthalmopathy. Template material for amplifying TCR beta CDR3 regions consisted of RNA transcripts. In the first-round RT-PCR of the TCR CDR3, the HTBI primer set was used. TCRdb processed the multiplex PCR reads anew with MiXCR; each CDR3 protein has one entry. The data show under 750,000 distinct CDR3 sequences, about 17% seen once. The specimen was blood. These receptors originate from a woman between 45 and 60 years old with Graves' hyperthyroidism that later progressed to Graves' ophthalmopathy.

This clonotype was observed a few times. V gene TRBV7-9 combines with J gene TRBJ1-2; 7 bases map to TRBD1. The V segment lost 4 bases and the J segment 3 bases; nucleotides outside the gene matches: 11. There are 16 residues in the CDR3. In germline, CDR1 is SEHNR, CDR2 FQNEAQ (reference sequence). The CDR3 region is CASSSEARGSYYGYTF. The CDR3, as DNA: TGTGCCAGCAGCTCAGAGGCCAGGGGGTCTTACTATGGCTACACCTTC.

In its sample, this clonotype was seen a few times. The CDR3 loop reads CASSLGTGVGGYTF. The CDR3 nucleotides read TGTGCCAGCAGCCTTGGGACAGGGGTAGGTGGCTACACCTTC. The chain has TRBV12-3 or TRBV12-4 and TRBJ1-2, with TRBD1 matching 10 bases. This CDR3 comprises 14 residues. J gave up 7 bases and V 6 bases, and 8 bases lay outside the gene matches.

The genes are TRBV20-1 and TRBJ1-5, with unresolved D. CDR3 length: 15 residues. Germline assignment: CDR1 DFQATT and CDR2 SNEGSKA (reference sequence). V shed 0 bases and J shed 0 bases, with 9 bases lying between them. This CDR3 is CSARDVWDSNQPQHF. Here the CDR3 DNA reads TGCAGTGCTAGAGATGTCTGGGATAGCAATCAGCCCCAGCATTTT.

This clonotype was seen ten or more times. The rearrangement uses TRBV5-1 and TRBJ2-7, with D possibly matching TRBD1 (6 bases). Germline-derived CDR1 and CDR2 are SGHRS and YFSETQ. V was shortened by 4 bases and J by 3 bases, with 20 bases between the two germline ends. The CDR3 is made up of 16 amino acids. The CDR3 here is CASSIRSQGSGYEQYF. CDR3 nucleotides: TGCGCCAGCAGCATAAGGAGCCAGGGGAGCGGCTACGAGCAGTACTTC.

This clonotype came up many times. The chain employs TRBV5-1 and TRBJ1-1; perhaps TRBD1 as D (5 bases). V shed 4 bases and J shed 3 bases, with 13 bases lying between them. CDR1 is SGHRS and CDR2 is YFSETQ in the germline V gene. The CDR3 sequence is 14 residues long. The CDR3 sequence: CASSPAGVDTEAFF. CDR3 bases: TGCGCCAGCAGCCCGGCGGGGGTCGACACTGAAGCTTTCTTT.

This clonotype was seen at least ten times. V gene TRBV20-1 combines with J gene TRBJ1-5, with 9 nucleotides matching TRBD1. This CDR3 is 16 amino acids long. Germline lookup yields CDR1 DFQATT and CDR2 SNEGSKA (reference sequence). The junction had 13 bases not matched to a gene; V was cut back by 6 bases and J by 4 bases. CDR3 sequence: CSADGPSGTGNQPQHF. The CDR3 DNA is TGCAGTGCCGACGGCCCGAGCGGGACAGGGAATCAGCCCCAGCATTTT.

Regarding this clonotype: A much larger clone differs from this one at a single base, so this may be a read error. The missing conserved phenylalanine or tryptophan at the end of this CDR3 makes a read error likely. In DNA form, the CDR3 reads TGTGCCTGGACCAGGACTCTGAATGAGCAGTTCCTC. Residues: CAWTRTLNEQFL. The rearrangement joins TRBV30 to TRBJ2-1; a weak D match, TRBD2 (5 bases). The V end lost 4 bases, the J end lost 7 bases, and 11 bases lay between the germline ends. This CDR3 comprises 12 residues. Germline CDR1 is GTSNPN and CDR2 is SVGIG (reference sequence).

This clonotype was detected a few times. This CDR3 reads CASRLGLLYGYTF. As DNA, the CDR3 is TGTGCCAGCAGACTGGGCCTGCTCTATGGCTACACCTTC. The chain couples TRBV6-1 to TRBJ1-2, with no clear D. Per the germline V gene, CDR1 is MNHNS and CDR2 is SASEGT. Trimming removed 6 bases from V and 4 bases from J, with 12 bases in between. This CDR3 has 13 amino acids.

The V gene is TRBV3-1, the J gene TRBJ2-5; D might be TRBD1 (5 bases). The V end was cut by 2 bases, the J end by 4 bases, with 11 bases between. The CDR3 totals 14 residues. CDR1 and CDR2 (germline): LGHDT, YNNKEL (reference sequence). CDR3 DNA: TGTGCCAGCAGCCAACAAAGGGGTGGAGAGACCCAGTACTTC. Amino acids: CASSQQRGGETQYF.

The chain has TRBV4-1 and TRBJ2-7; D remains ambiguous. With 0 bases removed from V and 0 bases from J, the gap between germline ends came to 9 bases. The germline CDR1 and CDR2 sequences are MGHRA and YSYEKL. The CDR3 is 15 amino acids. CDR3: CASSQDPSSSYEQYF. DNA for the CDR3: TGCGCCAGCAGCCAAGATCCCTCGAGCTCCTACGAGCAGTACTTC.

This chain joins TRBV10-1 and TRBJ1-2; weak D call: TRBD1 (5 bases). Germline V gives CDR1 WNHNN, CDR2 SYGVQD (reference sequence). V lost 2 bases, J lost 7 bases, and 17 bases lay in between. The length of the CDR3 is 15 residues. As DNA, the CDR3 is TGCGCCAGCAGTGAGCAACCCGAAGGGGCAGGTGGCTACACCTTC. It is translated as CASSEQPEGAGGYTF.

This clonotype was recorded at least ten times. The J gene is TRBJ1-1, the V gene TRBV9, with a weak D call TRBD1 (5 bases). This CDR3 spans 14 amino acids. The V and J ends lost 3 bases and 1 base respectively, with 10 bases between them. Looked up from germline, CDR1 is SGDLS and CDR2 is YYNGEE. CDR3 nucleotide sequence: TGTGCCAGCAGCGGAGACAGCGAGAACACTGAAGCTTTCTTT. This encodes CASSGDSENTEAFF.

This clonotype was detected many times. This sequence joins TRBV7-6 and TRBJ1-1; 10 nucleotides align to TRBD1. CDR3 length: 16 amino acids. Per the germline V gene, CDR1 is SGHVS and CDR2 is FNYEAQ. V shed 7 bases and J 7 bases; nucleotides not matched to a gene: 15. The CDR3 is CASTTVPGQGIIEAFF. CDR3 sequence (DNA): TGTGCCAGCACCACGGTCCCGGGACAGGGGATCATTGAAGCTTTCTTT. Drawing the rest from reference TRBV7-6 and TRBJ1-1, the complete variable domain is GAGVSQSPRYKVTKRGQDVALRCDPISGHVSLYWYRQALGQGPEFLTYFNYEAQQDKSGLPNDRFSAERPEGSISTLTIQRTEQRDSAMYRCASTTVPGQGIIEAFFGQGTRLTVV.

The sample holds a few counts of this clonotype. The J gene is TRBJ1-1, the V gene TRBV10-3; TRBD1 aligns across 10 bases. Germline lookup yields CDR1 ENHRY and CDR2 SYGVKD. Trimming cost V 8 bases and J 5 bases; bases outside gene matches: 8. The length of the CDR3 is 14 residues. In nucleotides, the CDR3 is TGTGCCATCTCACAAACGGGACAGGGGACTGAAGCTTTCTTT. Its protein is CAISQTGQGTEAFF.

This clonotype turned up a few times. The chain carries TRBV5-4 and TRBJ1-2; a possible D gene is TRBD1 (5 bases). The CDR3 loop spans 14 amino acids. V lost 2 bases, J lost 7 bases, and 15 bases lay in between. CDR1 SGHNT and CDR2 YYREEE come from the germline V gene (reference sequence). CDR3 DNA: TGTGCCAGCAGCTTCCAGGGTCCGCGGAGTGGCTACACCTTC. Translated, it gives CASSFQGPRSGYTF.

This clonotype showed up many times. DNA for the CDR3: TGTGCCAGCAGTTACAACCTCGACAGTCGCTATGGCTACACCTTC. Protein: CASSYNLDSRYGYTF. This sequence joins TRBV6-5 and TRBJ1-2; possible D gene TRBD1, 5 bases. In germline, CDR1 is MNHEY, CDR2 SVGAGI. The CDR3 loop spans 15 amino acids. Trimming took off 2 bases at V and 4 bases at J, with 14 bases between the two ends.

This clonotype came up a few times. This chain joins TRBV10-1 and TRBJ2-1, with TRBD1 identical over 8 bases. The CDR3 is 18 amino acids. V lost 0 bases, J lost 4 bases, and 11 bases stayed unmatched. The germline V gene has CDR1 WNHNN and CDR2 SYGVQD (reference sequence). CDR3 in amino acids: CASSESLIKGQGYNEQFF. The CDR3 region has the DNA TGCGCCAGCAGTGAGTCCCTCATCAAAGGACAGGGATACAATGAGCAGTTCTTC.

The rearrangement links TRBV5-4 to TRBJ1-3; no reliable D call. The V gene's germline CDR1 is SGHNT and CDR2 YYREEE (reference sequence). The V and J ends lost 3 bases and 7 bases respectively, with 14 bases between them. The CDR3 length is 14 residues. The CDR3 spells CASSSDGAWNTIYF. The CDR3 DNA is TGTGCCAGCAGCTCGGACGGAGCGTGGAACACCATATATTTT.

This rearrangement joins TRBV6-1 to TRBJ2-2; 11 bases fit TRBD2. Germline CDR1 and CDR2: MNHNS and SASEGT. CDR3 length: 16 amino acids. The junction had 8 bases not matched to a gene; V was cut back by 5 bases and J by 6 bases. This CDR3 reads CASSKTSGRTSGELFF. The CDR3 region has the DNA TGTGCCAGCAGTAAAACTAGCGGGAGAACCTCCGGGGAGCTGTTTTTT.

This sequence joins TRBV20-1 and TRBJ2-2; tentatively, D is TRBD1 (6 bases). V was pared by 1 base and J by 1 base, with 10 bases between. This CDR3 has 15 amino acids. CDR1 and CDR2 (germline): DFQATT, SNEGSKA (reference sequence). The CDR3 region is CSARGGPENTGELFF. Here the CDR3 DNA reads TGCAGTGCTAGAGGGGGGCCCGAGAACACCGGGGAGCTGTTTTTT.

This clonotype has a handful of counts. The genes are TRBV7-6 and TRBJ1-2; the match to TRBD1 covers 7 bases. V lost 5 bases and J lost 6; bases outside the gene matches: 6. This CDR3 region has 13 residues. Looked up from germline, CDR1 is SGHVS and CDR2 is FNYEAQ. The CDR3 DNA reads as TGTGCCAGCAGCGGGCAGACAGGGCATGGCTACACCTTC. Amino acids: CASSGQTGHGYTF.

This clonotype was recorded a few times. This sequence may be a read error, since a much larger clone differs from it by one base. This chain connects TRBV12-3 or TRBV12-4 to TRBJ1-4, with D hard to call. Trimming took off 4 bases at V and 4 bases at J, with 16 bases between the two ends. The CDR3 spans 16 residues. CDR3 in DNA: TGTGCCAGCAGTTCTTTAGGTGAACAGAATAATGAAAAACTGTTTTTT. Protein sequence: CASSSLGEQNNEKLFF.

This clonotype was counted only a few times. V is TRBV6-1 and J is TRBJ2-1; TRBD2 aligns across 9 bases. V lost 2 bases and J lost 4; bases outside the gene matches: 6. Germline CDR1 is MNHNS and CDR2 is SASEGT. The CDR3 runs to 16 residues. CDR3 residues: CASSEFAGGLYNEQFF. CDR3 DNA sequence: TGTGCCAGCAGTGAATTCGCGGGGGGGCTTTACAATGAGCAGTTCTTC.

This clonotype was picked up many times. The genes are TRBV12-3 or TRBV12-4 and TRBJ2-7; D not certain. The germline V and J ends were trimmed by 3 bases and 2 bases, with 8 bases remaining between them. The CDR3 contains 13 residues. This CDR3 reads CASSFVSAYEQYF. CDR3 nucleotides: TGTGCCAGCAGTTTCGTGTCGGCCTACGAGCAGTACTTC.

DNA of the CDR3: TGTGCCAGCAGCCAGGGCCTTAGCGGGGGGAACACCGGGGAGCTGTTTTTT. Amino acids: CASSQGLSGGNTGELFF. J is TRBJ2-2 and V is TRBV3-1, with 9 nucleotides matching TRBD2. Trimming removed 3 bases from V and 1 base from J; junction bases left unmatched: 6. Germline CDR1 is LGHDT and CDR2 is YNNKEL (reference sequence). The CDR3 is 17 residues long. Based on the CDR3 plus reference TRBV3-1 and TRBJ2-2, the full variable domain is DTAVSQTPKYLVTQMGNDKSIKCEQNLGHDTMYWYKQDSKKFLKIMFSYNNKELIINETVPNRFSPKSPDKAHLNLHINSLELGDSAVYFCASSQGLSGGNTGELFFGEGSRLTVL.

The V and J genes are TRBV9 and TRBJ2-3; the D gene could be TRBD1 or TRBD2 (5 bases each). The germline CDR1 and CDR2 sequences are SGDLS and YYNGEE. Between the trimmed V and J ends, which lost 1 base and 3 bases, there was a span of 21 bases. The CDR3 is 18 amino acids. CDR3 nucleotide sequence: TGTGCCAGCAGCGTAACCTTCGTGAGGGGCCTAGAAACAGATACGCAGTATTTT. Encoded protein: CASSVTFVRGLETDTQYF.

In this sample, this clonotype turned up a few times. The chain is built from TRBV7-6 and TRBJ2-1; 7 nucleotides match TRBD1. Unmatched junction bases numbered 7, after V lost 2 bases and J lost 6 bases. The germline gives CDR1 SGHVS, CDR2 FNYEAQ. The CDR3 extends over 15 amino acids. The CDR3 DNA sequence: TGTGCCAGCAGCTTACGCAGGGGGTACTTCAATGAGCAGTTCTTC. Its translation is CASSLRRGYFNEQFF.

The sample holds a few counts of this clonotype. This rearrangement joins TRBV20-1 to TRBJ2-3; D possibly uses TRBD1 or TRBD2 (5 bases each). Germline values: CDR1 DFQATT, CDR2 SNEGSKA (reference sequence). Trimming pared 2 bases from V and 0 bases from J, leaving 12 bases between. The CDR3 consists of 15 residues. The CDR3 coding sequence is TGCAGTGCTAGATCTTGGGGGATAAGCACAGATACGCAGTATTTT. It yields the protein CSARSWGISTDTQYF.